This is a list of T cell receptor beta chains from one sample in a study of identical twins. TCRdb processed the 5' RACE reads anew with MiXCR; each CDR3 protein has one entry. The table records more than 200,000 distinct CDR3 sequences, about 14% of them present only once. The sequenced material came from memory (CD45RO+) T cells sorted from blood. The receptor set was obtained from a woman aged 18-29 years in good health. Both conserved end residues are part of each CDR3. A D gene is named only where the DNA matches it firmly. The listing skips clone size in some rows; elsewhere it reads once, few, many or a size class.

13	once	TRBJ1-2	TRBV3-1	.	TGTGCCAGCAGCCATGGAGGGGCAGGTGGCTACACCTTC	CASSHGGAGGYTF
14	few	TRBJ2-1	TRBV19	.	TGTGCCAGTAGCCGGGACAACGCTTACAATGAGCAGTTCTTC	CASSRDNAYNEQFF
16	.	TRBJ2-7	TRBV5-1	TRBD1	TGCGCCAGCAGCCCTTACCGCCGGGACAGCTCCTACGAGCAGTACTTC	CASSPYRRDSSYEQYF
15	many	TRBJ2-7	TRBV6-2/TRBV6-3	TRBD2	TGTGCCAGCACAGCCCGTCCGGGAGGGCCTTTCGAGCAGTACTTC	CASTARPGGPFEQYF
14	few	TRBJ2-5	TRBV12-3/TRBV12-4	TRBD1	TGTGCCAGCAGTCCACGGGACAGGCCAGAGACCCAGTACTTC	CASSPRDRPETQYF
15	.	TRBJ2-7	TRBV28	TRBD2	TGTGCCAGCAGCCGCCCAGGGACTAGCGAGTACGAGCAGTACTTC	CASSRPGTSEYEQYF
12	.	TRBJ2-1	TRBV18	.	TGTGCCAGCTCATCGAACGAGGTGGAGCAGTTCTTC	CASSSNEVEQFF
17	.	TRBJ2-1	TRBV3-1	TRBD2	TGTGCCTTCCGACTAGCGGGGGGCTTTAGCTCCTACAATGAGCAGTTCTTC	CAFRLAGGFSSYNEQFF
16	.	TRBJ2-2	TRBV7-2	.	TGTGCCAGCAGCTTATACTCAGGGAAAGGTGACGGGGAGCTGTTTTTT	CASSLYSGKGDGELFF
13	.	TRBJ2-5	TRBV18	.	TGTGCCAGCTCACCATCGGACTTTGAGACCCAGTACTTC	CASSPSDFETQYF
15	few	TRBJ2-7	TRBV6-5	.	TGTGCCAGCAGTTATATGCTCAGGGGGGTTCCCGAGCAGTACTTC	CASSYMLRGVPEQYF
17	.	TRBJ2-3	TRBV14	TRBD2	TGTGCCAGCAGCCATCGGCGGGGGGCGGCCGGCACAGATACGCAGTATTTT	CASSHRRGAAGTDTQYF
12	few	TRBJ2-7	TRBV7-8	.	TGTGCCAGCAGCTTAGCGAAAGGCGAGCAGTACTTC	CASSLAKGEQYF
17	few	TRBJ2-2	TRBV10-3	TRBD2	TGTGCCATCAGTGAGTCGAGTCTAGCGGAAGGAACCGGGGAGCTGTTTTTT	CAISESSLAEGTGELFF
15	few	TRBJ2-4	TRBV9	TRBD2	TGTGCCAGCAGTAAAGGGCTAGCGGATAAAAACATTCAGTACTTC	CASSKGLADKNIQYF
13	few	TRBJ1-2	TRBV5-1	TRBD1	TGCGCCAGCAGTTCGACAGGGGTCTATGGCTACACCTTC	CASSSTGVYGYTF
15	many	TRBJ2-2	TRBV7-2	TRBD2	TGTGCCAGCAGCTCGGGACTAGCGGGCACCGGGGAGCTGTTTTTT	CASSSGLAGTGELFF
14	many	TRBJ2-2	TRBV4-2	.	TGTGCCAGCAGCCCCTCTAACGACGTGGGGGAGCTGTTTTTT	CASSPSNDVGELFF
16	few	TRBJ2-5	TRBV7-3	TRBD2	TGTGCCAGCAGCTCCGGCGGGGGGGGCCGAGGGGAGACCCAGTACTTC	CASSSGGGGRGETQYF
13	.	TRBJ2-1	TRBV6-6	.	TGTGCCAGCAGTTATAGGACACTCAATGAGCAGTTCTTC	CASSYRTLNEQFF
14	many	TRBJ1-1	TRBV18	.	TGTGCCAGCTCAGTTCAGGGGCGGACCACTGAAGCTTTCTTT	CASSVQGRTTEAFF
12	.	TRBJ1-1	TRBV11-3	.	TGTGCCAGCACCCAAGGGGTTACTGAAGCTTTCTTT	CASTQGVTEAFF
16	.	TRBJ2-7	TRBV7-2	TRBD2	TGTGCCAGCAGCTTACTAGCGGGAAAGACGGGGTACGAGCAGTACTTC	CASSLLAGKTGYEQYF
18	.	TRBJ2-7	TRBV20-1	.	TGCAGTGCTAGCGTGCGGATCTTTGGGGGTCCCTCCTTATACGAGCAGTACTTC	CSASVRIFGGPSLYEQYF
13	few	TRBJ2-2	TRBV7-2	.	TGTGCCAGCAGTAATCCCGGGCTAAGGGAGCTGTTTTTT	CASSNPGLRELFF
14	few	TRBJ2-2	TRBV5-1	.	TGCGCCAGCAGCTTACGAGCCGTGGCCGGGGAGCTGTTTTTT	CASSLRAVAGELFF
13	.	TRBJ1-1	TRBV15	.	TGTGCCACCAGCAGGACAGATAACACTGAAGCTTTCTTT	CATSRTDNTEAFF
13	many	TRBJ2-2	TRBV10-3	TRBD2	TGTGCCACCCGGACTAGCGTATCTAGGGAGCTGTTTTTT	CATRTSVSRELFF
13	.	TRBJ2-1	TRBV4-3	TRBD2	TGCGCCAGCAGCCTGGGACTAGGCGACGAGCAGTTCTTC	CASSLGLGDEQFF
14	.	TRBJ1-4	TRBV4-3	.	TGCGCCAGCAGCCATAGGACAAGCAATGAAAAACTGTTTTTT	CASSHRTSNEKLFF
13	.	TRBJ1-1	TRBV11-2	.	TGTGCCAGCAGCTTAGTAAAGGGTAGTGAAGCTTTCTTT	CASSLVKGSEAFF
14	medium-sized	TRBJ2-7	TRBV7-9	.	TGTGCCAGCAGCCCGACGGGGCGTGGTTACGAGCAGTACTTC	CASSPTGRGYEQYF
14	few	TRBJ2-6	TRBV7-3	.	TGTGCCAGCAGCTTAAAGGCTGGGGCCAACGTCCTGACTTTC	CASSLKAGANVLTF
12	many	TRBJ1-1	TRBV24-1	.	TGTGCCACCAGTCCGAGAGGGACTGAAGCTTTCTTT	CATSPRGTEAFF
13	few	TRBJ1-3	TRBV20-1	TRBD1	TGCAGTGCTGGACAGGGTTCTGGAAACACCATATATTTT	CSAGQGSGNTIYF